This T cell receptor beta chain was sequenced for a study of T cell changes during pregnancy in multiple sclerosis (dated 2019 in TCRdb). A note on the overall study: The study looked at changes in the T cell repertoire across pregnancy in women with multiple sclerosis.

The germline V gene gives CDR1 as SGDLS and CDR2 as YYNGEE. Spanning cysteine to phenylalanine, the CDR3 consists of 15 amino acids. CDR3 DNA only is kept here, 45 bases in frame from base 1. The trim is 2 bases for V and 3 bases for J, with a gap of 14 bases between the germline ends. Note on this clone: Its antigen specificity is not known. No clone much larger than this one lies a single base away; base qualities are absent.

Libraries were constructed by the immunoSEQ multiplex PCR assay. The clones in this table, taken by TCRdb from immuneACCESS, are in-frame only. Not every clone is retained; where verified, under half of the shortfall comes from an unresolved V gene, and the cause of the rest is unknown. The sample contains over 20,000 clones, more than 75% of them found a single time. The top ten clonotypes cover under 10% of the sample. This receptor was obtained from a female donor with multiple sclerosis, enrolled in a pregnancy study. The rearranged chain carries TRBV9 and TRBJ1-2, with the D gene not confidently named. The sample in question was CD8+ T cells from peripheral blood mononuclear cells, obtained after pregnancy. The CDR3 is CASSVSPGEDYGYTF. Read as DNA, the sequence is TGTGCCAGCAGCGTTTCGCCCGGGGAGGACTATGGCTACACCTTC.